This is a list of T cell receptor beta chains from one sample in a study of cytomegalovirus exposure and HLA in healthy donors. Repertoires were generated with immunoSEQ multiplex PCR, while TCRdb's copy carries only in-frame clones and drops some. The data contain 150,000 to 200,000 clones, 78% of them singletons. Sequencing was carried out using PBMCs. The source of these receptors is a female donor in good health and CMV-seronegative. CDR3s include the opening cysteine and the closing phenylalanine or tryptophan. The D gene is left open where the match is weak. The size field is filled for only some rows; it gives once, few, many or a size class.

D	J	size	V	CDR3	DNA
TRBD2	TRBJ2-1	-	TRBV19	CASSMASGGKYNEQFF	TGTGCCAGTAGTATGGCTAGCGGGGGAAAATACAATGAGCAGTTCTTC
TRBD1	TRBJ1-3	-	TRBV10-3	CAISLGQGAGNTIYF	TGTGCCATCAGTTTGGGACAGGGAGCTGGAAACACCATATATTTT
-	TRBJ1-2	-	TRBV29-1	CGTFGGKGYGYTF	TGCGGCACCTTTGGGGGCAAGGGCTATGGCTACACCTTC
-	TRBJ1-1	-	TRBV11-3	CASSLMTGTEAFF	TGTGCCAGCAGCCTAATGACGGGGACTGAAGCTTTCTTT
-	TRBJ1-1	-	TRBV29-1	CSVGWGQGTNTEAFF	TGCAGCGTTGGGTGGGGTCAGGGAACGAACACTGAAGCTTTCTTT
-	TRBJ1-5	-	TRBV28	CASSLLPGRWGNQPQHF	TGTGCCAGCAGTTTACTCCCGGGGAGGTGGGGCAATCAGCCCCAGCATTTT
TRBD2	TRBJ2-4	once	TRBV9	CASSAYTSGSLAKNIQYF	TGTGCCAGCAGCGCCTATACTAGCGGGAGCTTGGCCAAAAACATTCAGTACTTC
TRBD2	TRBJ2-5	-	TRBV11-3	CASSSSSGQTQYF	TGTGCCAGCAGCTCTTCTAGCGGACAGACCCAGTACTTC
TRBD2	TRBJ2-1	few	TRBV7-8	CASSPRLAGGPYNEQFF	TGTGCCAGCAGCCCCCGACTAGCGGGAGGACCATACAATGAGCAGTTCTTC
TRBD2	TRBJ2-7	-	TRBV19	CASSMLTSGGASYEQYF	TGTGCCAGTAGTATGTTGACTAGCGGGGGTGCCTCCTACGAGCAGTACTTC
-	TRBJ2-1	-	TRBV5-1	CASSLELRGVGGDEQFF	TGCGCCAGCAGCTTGGAGCTACGCGGCGTGGGAGGCGATGAGCAGTTCTTC
-	TRBJ2-7	-	TRBV9	CASSADSVTYEQYF	TGTGCCAGCAGCGCCGACAGCGTCACTTACGAGCAGTACTTC
TRBD2	TRBJ2-2	-	TRBV5-4	CASSFRAGGNTGELFF	TGTGCCAGCAGCTTTAGGGCGGGAGGGAACACCGGGGAGCTGTTTTTT
-	TRBJ1-2	few	TRBV29-1	CSVRGREEDYGYTF	TGCAGCGTTCGAGGCAGGGAAGAAGATTATGGCTACACCTTC
-	TRBJ1-2	-	TRBV6-5	CASGRGGYGYTF	TGTGCCAGCGGCAGGGGTGGCTATGGCTACACCTTC
-	TRBJ2-7	-	TRBV9	CASSNPSHEQYF	TGTGCCAGCAGCAATCCGTCCCACGAGCAGTACTTC
-	TRBJ1-5	-	TRBV4-1	CASSQGSRLSNQPQHF	TGCGCCAGCAGCCAAGGTTCCAGGCTTAGCAATCAGCCCCAGCATTTT
-	TRBJ2-2	-	TRBV29-1	CSASKSVHTGELFF	TGCAGCGCCTCTAAGTCGGTGCACACCGGGGAGCTGTTTTTT
-	TRBJ1-3	once	TRBV6-6	CASSYGRSQANTIYF	TGTGCCAGCAGTTACGGTCGTTCCCAGGCGAACACCATATATTTT
-	TRBJ2-5	-	TRBV7-9	CASSSISSGTEETQYF	TGTGCCAGCAGTTCAATAAGTAGCGGGACAGAGGAGACCCAGTACTTC
TRBD1	TRBJ1-2	-	TRBV6-1	CASSGGQAPRGTNYGYTF	TGTGCCAGCAGTGGGGGACAGGCCCCGCGTGGAACAAACTATGGCTACACCTTC
-	TRBJ2-5	few	TRBV10-3	CAIGPGSQETQYF	TGTGCCATCGGGCCGGGGAGCCAAGAGACCCAGTACTTC
-	TRBJ2-5	-	TRBV9	CASSAQTRQETQYF	TGTGCCAGCAGCGCCCAGACACGCCAAGAGACCCAGTACTTC
TRBD2	TRBJ2-3	-	TRBV2	CASGLAGVRWGTDTQYF	TGTGCCAGCGGACTAGCGGGAGTCCGGTGGGGCACAGATACGCAGTATTTT